This T cell receptor (beta chain) was identified in a study of blood T cell repertoires in COVID-19. About the research overall: Sites across the United States, Italy and Spain contributed samples from acute and convalescent COVID-19. The analysed material was cDNA or gDNA that came from T cells, B-cell-depleted T cells, or PBMCs.

Authors' processing steps: Estimation of nucleated cell counts relied on the amplification of reference gene primers. This table comes from immunoSEQ multiplex PCR, and its TCRdb copy is limited to in-frame clones, with some not included. V and J calls and clone size come straight from that table; D and trimming were deduced from the DNA. The sample includes some 250,000 clones, approximately 82% of them seen just once. Looked up from germline, CDR1 is SGHRS and CDR2 is YFSETQ. The CDR3 spans 14 residues. V was cut by 4 bases and J by 3 bases, with 14 bases left in between. Sequencing input: peripheral blood. The source of this sequence is a man aged 25 to 45 who had recovered from COVID-19. This chain links TRBV5-1 with TRBJ2-7; D perhaps matches TRBD2 (6 bases). The CDR3 sequence: CASSPTRGGYEQYF. The CDR3, as DNA: TGCGCCAGCAGCCCCACGCGGGGTGGCTACGAGCAGTACTTC. Filled out from reference TRBV5-1 and TRBJ2-7, the complete variable domain reads KAGVTQTPRYLIKTRGQQVTLSCSPISGHRSVSWYQQTPGQGLQFLFEYFSETQRNKGNFPGRFSGRQFSNSRSEMNVSTLELGDSALYLCASSPTRGGYEQYFGPGTRLTVT.